Presented here are 13 T cell receptor beta chains from one specimen sequenced in a study of vaccination and CD4 T cells after COVID-19. Their antigens are not known. Treatment in this sample: approximately nine-day PBMC culture with coronavirus spike peptide pools or control peptides (ViraFEST assay). During the years 2011-2018, before the COVID-19 pandemic, the unexposed donor's CD4+ T cells were collected. Cultured CD4+ T cell DNA was sequenced using the Oncomine TCR Beta short-read assay. TCRdb fed the PCR reads into MiXCR, producing one record per CDR3 protein. Seen here are about 8,400 distinct CDR3 sequences, more than 40% observed once, and the top ten hold 15% to 20%. The specimen was CD4+ T cells from blood, cultured in vitro. These receptors were collected from a human donor in good health.

The chain employs TRBV2 and TRBJ2-5; TRBD2 is a possible D gene (7 bases). Germline assignment: CDR1 SNHLY and CDR2 FYNNEI. Trimming shortened V by 7 bases and J by 4 bases, and 19 bases separated the two germline ends. This CDR3 region has 15 residues. The CDR3 DNA is TGTGCCAGCACGGAGTATCAGGGAGGGGGAGAGACCCAGTACTTC. Translation: CASTEYQGGGETQYF.

V and J are TRBV7-2 and TRBJ2-5, with D possibly being TRBD1 (6 bases). The germline CDR1 and CDR2 sequences are SGHTA and FQGNSA. This CDR3 contains 14 residues. V lost 5 bases and J 2 bases, leaving 12 bases between the germline ends. CDR3 DNA sequence: TGTGCCAGCAGCCCCGGACAGAGACAAGAGACCCAGTACTTC. Translated, it gives CASSPGQRQETQYF.

The J gene is TRBJ1-5, the V gene TRBV28; D unclear. The CDR3 loop spans 14 amino acids. Trimming removed 3 bases from V and 6 bases from J, with 12 bases in between. The germline V gene encodes CDR1 MDHEN and CDR2 SYDVKM. Here the CDR3 reads CASSLSPDRQPQHF. The CDR3 nucleotides are TGTGCCAGCAGTTTGTCCCCCGACCGTCAGCCCCAGCATTTT.

This clonotype was counted only a few times. The rearrangement joins TRBV6-1 to TRBJ2-7; TRBD2 aligns across 9 bases. Germline assignment: CDR1 MNHNS and CDR2 SASEGT. This CDR3 is 16 amino acids long. V was pared by 10 bases and J by 6 bases, with 19 bases of the junction left unmatched. CDR3 sequence (DNA): TGTGCCAACCTCAAGGATAGCGGGAGTGGGTCATGCGAGCAGTACTTC. This translates into CANLKDSGSGSCEQYF.

This clonotype has more than one count but fewer than ten. The genes are TRBV24-1 and TRBJ1-5; the match to TRBD1 covers 8 bases. V was pared by 6 bases and J by 3 bases, with 6 bases of the junction left unmatched. CDR1 is KGHDR and CDR2 is SFDVKD in the germline V gene. This CDR3 comprises 15 residues. The CDR3 DNA sequence: TGTGCCACCAGTCCAGGGGGCACCACCAATCAGCCCCAGCATTTT. Translation: CATSPGGTTNQPQHF.

The V and J genes are TRBV4-3 and TRBJ2-3, with 7 bases fitting TRBD1. Germline loops: CDR1 LGHNA, CDR2 YSLEER. The CDR3 is 14 amino acids. V gave up 2 bases and J gave up 3 bases; unmatched junction bases: 2. CDR3 coding DNA: TGCGCCAGCAGCCAACCAGGGGGAACAGATACGCAGTATTTT. Translated, it gives CASSQPGGTDTQYF.

This rearrangement joins TRBV9 to TRBJ2-5; 9 nucleotides agree with TRBD2. CDR1 and CDR2 (germline): SGDLS, YYNGEE. Losses at the gene ends were 1 base for V and 5 bases for J; bases not matched to a gene: 6. The CDR3 extends over 15 amino acids. This chain's CDR3 is CASSVMAGGRETQYF. CDR3 nucleotides: TGTGCCAGCAGCGTAATGGCGGGGGGGAGGGAGACCCAGTACTTC.

Only a few counts were recorded for this clonotype. The chain couples TRBV20-1 to TRBJ1-1; no reliable D call. V was shortened by 1 base and J by 0 bases, with 12 bases between the two germline ends. The CDR3 covers 15 residues. Germline values: CDR1 DFQATT, CDR2 SNEGSKA (reference sequence). The CDR3 DNA reads as TGCAGTGCTAGAGTGGGCCTCCAACTGAACACTGAAGCTTTCTTT. This encodes CSARVGLQLNTEAFF.

The chain joins TRBV6-2 or TRBV6-3 to TRBJ2-2; the D gene is possibly TRBD2 (6 bases). Germline CDR1 is MNHEY and CDR2 is SVGEGT. The CDR3 totals 18 residues. The V gene lost 3 bases and the J gene lost 0 bases, with 17 bases spanning the gap. The CDR3 sequence is CASSYLATWRANTGELFF. The CDR3 nucleotides are TGTGCCAGCAGTTATCTAGCGACGTGGAGAGCGAACACCGGGGAGCTGTTTTTT.

By share of the sample, this clonotype is hyperexpanded. CDR3 amino acids: CAISVQGQGSTYEQYF. DNA for the CDR3: TGTGCCATCAGCGTCCAGGGACAGGGGAGTACGTACGAGCAGTACTTC. This rearrangement joins TRBV10-3 to TRBJ2-7; 10 bases match TRBD1. V shed 6 bases, J shed 4 bases, and the junction held 12 bases outside the gene matches. This CDR3 is 16 amino acids long. Per germline, CDR1 ENHRY and CDR2 SYGVKD.

V is TRBV5-1 and J is TRBJ1-2; D is undetermined. CDR1 and CDR2 (germline): SGHRS, YFSETQ. V lost 0 bases and J lost 3, with 12 bases in between. The CDR3 consists of 15 residues. CDR3 amino acids: CASSLAGSRDYGYTF. CDR3 coding DNA: TGCGCCAGCAGCTTGGCAGGTTCTAGGGACTATGGCTACACCTTC.

The chain recombines TRBV19 with TRBJ2-5; TRBD2 is a possible D gene (5 bases). Per the germline V gene, CDR1 is LNHDA and CDR2 is SQIVND (reference sequence). This CDR3 contains 13 residues. Trimming took 4 bases from V and 4 from J, leaving 10 bases between them. CDR3 nucleotide sequence: TGTGCCAGTAGTACGGGATCACGAGAGACCCAGTACTTC. Its translation is CASSTGSRETQYF.

The chain has TRBV27 and TRBJ2-3, with D unresolved. Germline V lookup: CDR1 MNHEY, CDR2 SMNVEV (reference sequence). The CDR3 runs to 15 residues. Trimming left V 2 bases short and J 2 bases short, with 11 bases between. The CDR3 nucleotides read TGTGCCAGCAGTTTAATAGGCGTCTACACAGATACGCAGTATTTT. It yields the protein CASSLIGVYTDTQYF.